The 26 T cell receptor beta chains in this list originate from one sample, sequenced in a study of cytomegalovirus exposure and HLA in healthy donors. The PCR used 60 Vbeta and 13 Jbeta primers. The table came from immunoSEQ multiplex PCR; TCRdb's copy has only in-frame clones and leaves some out. The data contain 130,000 to 150,000 clones, about 78% of them singletons. The sequencing sample was made of PBMCs. The receptor source for this set is a man in his late teens or twenties in good health and CMV-seronegative.

This chain joins TRBV30 and TRBJ2-7; TRBD1 aligns across 7 bases. CDR1 GTSNPN and CDR2 SVGIG come from the germline V gene (reference sequence). There are 13 residues in the CDR3. V gave up 4 bases and J gave up 1 base; unmatched junction bases: 4. CDR3 loop: CAWTRQGSYEQYF. In DNA, the CDR3 is TGTGCCTGGACGAGACAGGGTTCCTACGAGCAGTACTTC. The full variable domain, in which reference TRBV30 and TRBJ2-7 provide the parts outside the CDR3, is SQTIHQWPATLVQPVGSPLSLECTVEGTSNPNLYWYRQAAGRGLQLLFYSVGIGQISSEVPQNLSASRPQDRQFILSSKKLLLSDSGFYLCAWTRQGSYEQYFGPGTRLTVT.

This clone has more than one count but fewer than ten. The genes are TRBV27 and TRBJ2-3, with D uncertain. CDR3 length: 17 residues. The germline V and J ends were trimmed by 4 bases and 0 bases, with 17 bases remaining between them. Germline V gene data show CDR1 as MNHEY and CDR2 as SMNVEV (reference sequence). CDR3 protein: CASSWSDAARSTDTQYF. CDR3 coding DNA: TGTGCCAGCAGTTGGTCAGACGCGGCCCGTAGCACAGATACGCAGTATTTT.

The chain uses TRBV7-8 and TRBJ1-5; D gene unclear. V was shortened by 4 bases and J by 3 bases, with 13 bases between the two germline ends. The germline CDR1 and CDR2 sequences are SGHVS and FQNEAQ. CDR3 length equals 15 residues. CDR3 sequence (DNA): TGTGCCAGCAGCTCACTCGGACGGGACAATCAGCCCCAGCATTTT. It is translated as CASSSLGRDNQPQHF. Filled out from reference TRBV7-8 and TRBJ1-5, the complete variable domain reads GAGVSQSPRYKVAKRGQDVALRCDPISGHVSLFWYQQALGQGPEFLTYFQNEAQLDKSGLPSDRFFAERPEGSVSTLKIQRTQQEDSAVYLCASSSLGRDNQPQHFGDGTRLSIL.

The J gene is TRBJ1-6, the V gene TRBV27; D is possibly TRBD1 (5 bases). Trimming took off 0 bases at V and 6 bases at J, with 9 bases between the two ends. There are 15 residues in the CDR3. CDR1 MNHEY and CDR2 SMNVEV come from the germline V gene (reference sequence). This chain's CDR3 is CASSLSRAVNSPLHF. CDR3 DNA: TGTGCCAGCAGTTTATCCAGGGCAGTTAATTCACCCCTCCACTTT.

For the CDR3, the DNA is TGTGCCAGTAGTAGAGGACAGACCGAAGGGCTGTTTTTT. The encoded protein is CASSRGQTEGLFF. The chain combines TRBV19 with TRBJ1-4; perhaps TRBD1 as D (6 bases). Germline V gene lookup returns CDR1 LNHDA and CDR2 SQIVND (reference sequence). Trimming took off 4 bases at V and 14 bases at J, with 17 bases between the two ends. The length of the CDR3 is 13 residues.

The chain combines TRBV19 with TRBJ2-7; 9 bases agree with TRBD1. CDR3 length equals 13 residues. The germline V gene encodes CDR1 LNHDA and CDR2 SQIVND (reference sequence). The ends lost 8 bases at V and 5 bases at J; junction bases unmatched: 7. CDR3 DNA: TGTGCCAGTTCACAGGGGGCGCGTAACGAGCAGTACTTC. It translates to CASSQGARNEQYF.

This chain joins TRBV7-9 and TRBJ2-1, with 10 nucleotides matching TRBD2. Germline V lookup: CDR1 SEHNR, CDR2 FQNEAQ (reference sequence). Losses at the gene ends were 4 bases for V and 3 bases for J; bases not matched to a gene: 9. The CDR3 spans 17 residues. The CDR3 protein is CASSSRRLAGDYNEQFF. The DNA of the CDR3 is TGTGCCAGCAGCTCACGACGGCTAGCGGGGGACTACAATGAGCAGTTCTTC.

The chain is built from TRBV5-6 and TRBJ1-1; 10 positions match TRBD1. CDR3 length: 14 amino acids. CDR1 is SGHDT, CDR2 YYEEEE, per germline. Losses at the gene ends were 5 bases for V and 3 bases for J; bases not matched to a gene: 4. This chain's CDR3 is CASSRQGAYTEAFF. Written as DNA, the CDR3 is TGTGCCAGCAGTAGACAGGGGGCTTACACTGAAGCTTTCTTT.

The table lists this clone with a few counts. The V and J genes are TRBV5-6 and TRBJ2-3; D uncertain. Germline CDR1 and CDR2: SGHDT and YYEEEE. The CDR3 loop spans 14 amino acids. Trimming removed 2 bases from V and 3 bases from J, with 10 bases in between. CDR3 protein: CASSFISETDTQYF. The CDR3 nucleotides are TGTGCCAGCAGCTTCATTTCGGAGACAGATACGCAGTATTTT.

The genes are TRBV29-1 and TRBJ2-5, with 8 positions matching TRBD2. CDR1 and CDR2 (germline): SQVTM, ANQGSEA. Trimming at V came to 4 bases and at J to 5 bases, leaving 3 bases not matched to a gene. This CDR3 has 12 residues. Written as DNA, the CDR3 is TGCAGCGTTGTCAGCGGGAGTGAGACCCAGTACTTC. As protein: CSVVSGSETQYF.

The CDR3 loop reads CASSVGSSGSYEQYF. The CDR3 DNA reads as TGTGCCAGCAGCGTAGGGTCTAGCGGGAGCTACGAGCAGTACTTC. This rearrangement joins TRBV9 to TRBJ2-7, with 10 bases matching TRBD2. V lost 0 bases to trimming and J lost 3 bases; unmatched junction nucleotides: 3. The germline V gene encodes CDR1 SGDLS and CDR2 YYNGEE. The CDR3 totals 15 residues.

In its sample, this clone was seen a few times. The genes are TRBV7-6 and TRBJ2-2; a possible D gene is TRBD2 (5 bases). CDR3 size: 14 residues. Trimming took 0 bases from V and 7 from J, leaving 9 bases between them. Germline assignment: CDR1 SGHVS and CDR2 FNYEAQ. CDR3 sequence: CASSLAGGDGELFF. The CDR3 DNA sequence: TGTGCCAGCAGCTTAGCTGGAGGTGACGGGGAGCTGTTTTTT.

The chain links TRBV19 to TRBJ2-1; 9 bases match TRBD1. CDR1 LNHDA and CDR2 SQIVND come from the germline V gene (reference sequence). The CDR3 totals 14 residues. After removal of 6 bases from V and 7 bases from J, the junction contained 7 bases not matched to a gene. The CDR3 nucleotides are TGTGCCAGTAGCCGGGACAGGGATAGGAATGAGCAGTTCTTC. Amino acids: CASSRDRDRNEQFF.

This clone was seen a few times. V usage is TRBV27 and J usage is TRBJ1-2; 8 positions agree with TRBD1. CDR3 length equals 12 residues. Per the germline V gene, CDR1 is MNHEY and CDR2 is SMNVEV (reference sequence). V was pared by 7 bases and J by 7 bases, with 5 bases of the junction left unmatched. CDR3 protein: CASTGQGFGYTF. The DNA of the CDR3 is TGTGCCAGCACTGGACAGGGATTTGGCTACACCTTC.

This chain links TRBV7-6 with TRBJ1-1; D might be TRBD1 (5 bases). Germline-derived CDR1 and CDR2 are SGHVS and FNYEAQ. Trimming stripped 1 base from V and 1 base from J, with 10 bases between. The CDR3 covers 15 residues. In DNA form, the CDR3 reads TGTGCCAGCAGCTTAGTGGGGGGAACGAACACTGAAGCTTTCTTT. Translating it yields CASSLVGGTNTEAFF.

This clone has a single count. One end of the junction varies from germline; a read error may be responsible. CDR3 sequence: CSSSYLRGNEQFF. CDR3 DNA: TGTTCCAGCAGCTATCTCCGGGGCAATGAGCAGTTCTTC. The V gene is TRBV7-9, the J gene TRBJ2-1; TRBD2 is a possible D gene (5 bases). Germline V gene lookup returns CDR1 SEHNR and CDR2 FQNEAQ (reference sequence). This CDR3 is 13 amino acids long.

The V gene is TRBV27, the J gene TRBJ2-7, with TRBD1 as a possible D gene (6 bases). Trimming cost V 3 bases and J 3 bases, with 12 bases left between them. Germline CDR1 reads MNHEY; CDR2 reads SMNVEV (reference sequence). CDR3 size: 14 residues. The CDR3 is CASSFLRGSYEQYF. CDR3 nucleotide sequence: TGTGCCAGCAGTTTCCTCAGGGGCAGCTACGAGCAGTACTTC.

J is TRBJ1-1 and V is TRBV7-9, with a possible D match to TRBD1 (5 bases). V lost 3 bases, J lost 0 bases, and 8 bases lay in between. CDR3 length: 14 residues. Germline CDR1 and CDR2: SEHNR and FQNEAQ (reference sequence). CDR3 coding DNA: TGTGCCAGCAGCTTCGGGGGTGTGAACACTGAAGCTTTCTTT. It encodes CASSFGGVNTEAFF.

This sequence joins TRBV28 and TRBJ2-7; possibly TRBD1 for D (6 bases). From germline, CDR1 is MDHEN and CDR2 SYDVKM. V shed 6 bases and J shed 7 bases, with 28 bases lying between them. The length of the CDR3 is 17 residues. The CDR3 loop reads CASSPRPHRVAVEEQYF. CDR3 nucleotide sequence: TGTGCCAGCAGCCCGCGACCACACAGGGTGGCTGTAGAAGAGCAGTACTTC.

The chain uses TRBV4-2 and TRBJ2-5; 12 bases are a match to TRBD2. The trim removed 4 bases at V and 5 bases at J, leaving 8 bases unmatched. Germline V lookup: CDR1 LGHNA, CDR2 YNFKEQ. This CDR3 has 16 residues. CDR3 in amino acids: CASSLRLAGARETQYF. CDR3 in DNA: TGTGCCAGCAGCCTTAGACTAGCGGGGGCCCGGGAGACCCAGTACTTC.

This clone has only one observation. The J gene is TRBJ1-1, the V gene TRBV28; no reliable D call. Germline V gene sequence: CDR1 MDHEN, CDR2 SYDVKM. The CDR3 spans 14 residues. V lost 7 bases, J lost 0 bases, and 12 bases lay in between. The CDR3: CASTVGGVNTEAFF. CDR3 sequence (DNA): TGTGCCAGCACCGTGGGCGGGGTGAACACTGAAGCTTTCTTT.

The genes are TRBV1 and TRBJ2-5; no DNA check was done on the table's D call, TRBD2. TRBV1 is termed a pseudogene. The CDR3 is 15 residues long. The CDR3 loop is CTSSRSGRAGETQYF. The CDR3 nucleotides read TGCACCAGCAGCCGGAGCGGGAGGGCCGGAGAGACCCAGTACTTC.

CDR3 nucleotides: TGTGCCAGCAGTGGAGGACAGGGGGCTAACATTCAGTACTTC. It translates to CASSGGQGANIQYF. J is TRBJ2-4 and V is TRBV25-1, with TRBD1 identical over 11 bases. Germline-derived CDR1 and CDR2 are MGHDK and SYGVNS. This CDR3 is 14 amino acids long. Losses at the gene ends were 4 bases for V and 7 bases for J; bases not matched to a gene: 3.

This clone was recorded once. The rearrangement links TRBV6-4 to TRBJ2-1, with a possible D match to TRBD2 (5 bases). The CDR3 runs 13 residues. Per germline, CDR1 MRHNA and CDR2 SNTAGT. V was trimmed by 6 bases and J by 8 bases, leaving 14 bases between them. The CDR3 DNA is TGTGCCAGCAGCGAGGGTAGCACCGATGAGCAGTTCTTC. Translated: CASSEGSTDEQFF.

The rearrangement links TRBV28 to TRBJ2-7; 12 bases agree with TRBD2. The CDR3 runs to 17 residues. Trimming cost V 5 bases and J 0 bases; bases outside gene matches: 8. CDR1 and CDR2 (germline): MDHEN, SYDVKM. The CDR3 coding sequence is TGTGCCAGCAGTCCCGGACTAGCGGGGTTCATCTCCTACGAGCAGTACTTC. Translated, it gives CASSPGLAGFISYEQYF.

The sample holds a few counts of this clone. The chain carries TRBV25-1 and TRBJ2-7, with 10 positions matching TRBD1. V lost 3 bases to trimming and J lost 2 bases; unmatched junction nucleotides: 4. The V gene's germline CDR1 is MGHDK and CDR2 SYGVNS. The CDR3 sequence is 15 residues long. The DNA of the CDR3 is TGTGCCAGCAGTGACTGGGACAGGGGAGCCTACGAGCAGTACTTC. As protein: CASSDWDRGAYEQYF.